This paragraph covers one TCR beta chain sequence. The data were obtained in a study of blood T cell repertoires in COVID-19. Study background: Sample material is recorded as cDNA or gDNA derived from T cells, B-cell-depleted T cells, or PBMCs.

Trimming cost V 0 bases and J 5 bases; bases outside gene matches: 10. Germline CDR1 reads SGHRS; CDR2 reads YFSETQ. The CDR3 contains 18 residues. TCRdb keeps only in-frame clones here, not all; method: immunoSEQ multiplex PCR. Of 190,000 or so clones in the sample, around 90% were seen once. The sequencing input was peripheral blood. The chain recombines TRBV5-1 with TRBJ2-1; TRBD2 matches 11 bases. The TCR was taken from a man in his forties with acute or convalescent COVID-19. CDR3 coding DNA: TGCGCCAGCAGCTTGGGTCCGGCTAGCGGGGGGCCAGACAATGAGCAGTTCTTC. Its protein product is CASSLGPASGGPDNEQFF.